This TCR beta chain is drawn from a study of Graves' ophthalmopathy and Graves' hyperthyroidism. Enrollment excluded any patients with other autoimmune diseases, uncontrolled infections, pregnancy or lactation. From RNA, the CDR3 regions of TCR beta chains were amplified and sequenced. First-round RT-PCR employed HTBI primers, with a second-round multiplex PCR after it. TCRdb recomputed calls from the multiplex PCR reads with MiXCR, one row per CDR3 protein. The repertoire holds over a million distinct CDR3 sequences, with 35% to 45% as singletons. The germline V gene has CDR1 SGHRS and CDR2 YFSETQ. Trimming left V 4 bases short and J 1 base short, with 23 bases between. CDR3 size: 18 residues. This clonotype was seen ten or more times.

Sequences were obtained from peripheral blood or thyroid tissue (not recorded which). V usage is TRBV5-1 and J usage is TRBJ1-1, with a possible D match to TRBD1 (6 bases). This TCR was recovered from an adult man with Graves' hyperthyroidism. The chain's CDR3 is CASSNRPTGEGGNTEAFF. The CDR3 DNA follows: TGCGCCAGCAGCAATCGCCCCACGGGCGAGGGGGGGAACACTGAAGCTTTCTTT.